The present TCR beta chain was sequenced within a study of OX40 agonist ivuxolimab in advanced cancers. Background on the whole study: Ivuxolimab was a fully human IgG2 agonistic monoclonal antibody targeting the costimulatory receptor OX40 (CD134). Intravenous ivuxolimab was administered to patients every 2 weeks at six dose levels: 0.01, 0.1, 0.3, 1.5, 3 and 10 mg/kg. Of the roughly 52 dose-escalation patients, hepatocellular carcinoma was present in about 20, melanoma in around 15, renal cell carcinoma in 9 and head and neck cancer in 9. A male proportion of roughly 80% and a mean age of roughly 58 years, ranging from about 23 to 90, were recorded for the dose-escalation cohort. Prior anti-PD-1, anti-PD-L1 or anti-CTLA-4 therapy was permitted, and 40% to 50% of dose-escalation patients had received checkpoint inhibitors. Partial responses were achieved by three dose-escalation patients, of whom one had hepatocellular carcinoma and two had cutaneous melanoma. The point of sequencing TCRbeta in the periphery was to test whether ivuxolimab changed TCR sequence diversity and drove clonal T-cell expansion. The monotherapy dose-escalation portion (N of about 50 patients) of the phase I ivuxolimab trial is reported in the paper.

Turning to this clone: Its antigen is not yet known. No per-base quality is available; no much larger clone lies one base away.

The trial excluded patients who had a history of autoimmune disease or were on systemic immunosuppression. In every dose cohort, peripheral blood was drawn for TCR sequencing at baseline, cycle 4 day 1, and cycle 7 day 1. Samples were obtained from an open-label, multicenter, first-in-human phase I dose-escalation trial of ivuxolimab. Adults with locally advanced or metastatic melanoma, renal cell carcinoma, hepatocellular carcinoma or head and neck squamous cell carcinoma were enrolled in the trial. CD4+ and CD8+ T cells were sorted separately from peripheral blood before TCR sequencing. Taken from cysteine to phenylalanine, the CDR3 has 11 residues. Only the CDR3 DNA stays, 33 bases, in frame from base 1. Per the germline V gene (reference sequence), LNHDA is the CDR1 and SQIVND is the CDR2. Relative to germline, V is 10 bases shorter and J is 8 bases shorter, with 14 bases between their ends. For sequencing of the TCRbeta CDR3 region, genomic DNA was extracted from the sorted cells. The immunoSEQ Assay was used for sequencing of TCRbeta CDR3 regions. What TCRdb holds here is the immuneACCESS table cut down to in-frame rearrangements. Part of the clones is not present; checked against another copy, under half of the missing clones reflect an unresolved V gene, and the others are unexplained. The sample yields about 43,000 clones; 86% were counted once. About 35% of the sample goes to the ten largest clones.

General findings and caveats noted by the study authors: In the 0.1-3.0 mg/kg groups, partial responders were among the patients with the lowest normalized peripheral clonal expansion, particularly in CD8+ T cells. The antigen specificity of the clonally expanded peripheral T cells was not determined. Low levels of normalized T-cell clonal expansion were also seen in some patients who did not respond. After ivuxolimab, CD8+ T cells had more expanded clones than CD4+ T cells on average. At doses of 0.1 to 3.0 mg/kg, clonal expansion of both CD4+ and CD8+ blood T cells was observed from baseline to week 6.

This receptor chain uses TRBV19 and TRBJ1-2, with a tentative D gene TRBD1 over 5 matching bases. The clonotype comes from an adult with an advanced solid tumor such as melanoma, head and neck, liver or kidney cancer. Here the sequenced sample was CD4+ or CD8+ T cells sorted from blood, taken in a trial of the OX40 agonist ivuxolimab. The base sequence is TGTGCCACGAGCGGGGCTGACGGCTACACCTTC. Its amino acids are CATSGADGYTF.